This passage covers 9 T cell receptor beta chains from one sample sequenced in a study of T-cell reconstitution after alpha-beta-depleted transplantation in children. During its preparation, the TCRbeta library received unique molecular identifiers. From the PCR reads, TCRdb called clonotypes with MiXCR, one entry per CDR3 protein. The sample holds 400,000 to 550,000 distinct CDR3 sequences, more than 9% seen once. The sequences come from PBMCs, collected before TCRalphabeta/CD19-depleted stem cell transplant. These receptors were taken from a child younger than 10 with inherited bone marrow failure, due to receive a stem cell transplant.

This clonotype was seen repeatedly, ten times or more. This chain joins TRBV12-3 or TRBV12-4 and TRBJ2-3; 8 bases fit TRBD1. V dropped 5 bases and J dropped 3; count of bases not matched to a gene: 7. The CDR3 length is 15 residues. The CDR3 spells CASSATGVLTDTQYF. The CDR3 DNA follows: TGTGCCAGCAGTGCGACAGGGGTTCTAACAGATACGCAGTATTTT.

This clonotype was seen only a few times. The gene calls are TRBV4-1 and TRBJ2-1; 10 nucleotides line up with TRBD2. Germline V gene sequence: CDR1 MGHRA, CDR2 YSYEKL. With 4 bases clipped from V and 12 bases from J, the junction kept 18 bases outside the gene matches. The CDR3 loop spans 17 amino acids. Here the CDR3 DNA reads TGCGCCAGCAGCCGACGGCTCAAGCGGGAGGGCCCCAACGGGCAGTTCTTC. Protein product: CASSRRLKREGPNGQFF.

Note on this clonotype: This may be a read error, as it is one base from a much larger clone. J is TRBJ1-1 and V is TRBV5-6, with D tentatively TRBD1 (5 bases). This CDR3 contains 14 residues. Looked up from germline, CDR1 is SGHDT and CDR2 is YYEEEE. CDR3 amino acids: CDSTPGPGSTEAFF. The CDR3 nucleotides read TGTGACAGCACGCCGGGACCGGGGAGCACTGAAGCTTTCTTT.

This clonotype appeared many times. V usage is TRBV29-1 and J usage is TRBJ1-1; a possible D gene is TRBD1 (5 bases). The germline V gene has CDR1 SQVTM and CDR2 ANQGSEA. Trimming stripped 4 bases from V and 0 bases from J, with 12 bases between. CDR3 length equals 14 residues. The CDR3 reads CSVVLGPLNTEAFF. CDR3 bases: TGCAGCGTTGTCCTGGGACCGTTGAACACTGAAGCTTTCTTT.

This clonotype was counted a few times. The rearrangement joins TRBV7-2 to TRBJ1-2; D is unresolved. The CDR3 totals 13 residues. V shed 3 bases and J shed 5 bases, with 10 bases lying between them. Germline V gene data show CDR1 as SGHTA and CDR2 as FQGNSA. Here the CDR3 reads CASSLFEGYGYTF. The CDR3 nucleotides are TGTGCCAGCAGCTTGTTTGAAGGTTATGGCTACACCTTC. Combining the CDR3 with reference TRBV7-2 and TRBJ1-2 gives the whole variable domain GAGVSQSPSNKVTEKGKDVELRCDPISGHTALYWYRQSLGQGLEFLIYFQGNSAPDKSGLPSDRFSAERTGGSVSTLTIQRTQQEDSAVYLCASSLFEGYGYTFGSGTRLTVV.

This clonotype was counted at least ten times. The chain combines TRBV7-2 with TRBJ1-2; a weak D match, TRBD1 (5 bases). V lost 1 base and J 3 bases, leaving 6 bases between the germline ends. CDR1 and CDR2 (germline): SGHTA, FQGNSA. The CDR3 totals 13 residues. The CDR3 spells CASSLVRDYGYTF. DNA of the CDR3: TGTGCCAGCAGCTTAGTCAGGGACTATGGCTACACCTTC. Together with reference TRBV7-2 and TRBJ1-2, the CDR3 gives the full variable domain: GAGVSQSPSNKVTEKGKDVELRCDPISGHTALYWYRQSLGQGLEFLIYFQGNSAPDKSGLPSDRFSAERTGGSVSTLTIQRTQQEDSAVYLCASSLVRDYGYTFGSGTRLTVV.

The rearrangement joins TRBV20-1 to TRBJ2-7, with a weak D call TRBD2 (5 bases). The germline CDR1 and CDR2 sequences are DFQATT and SNEGSKA (reference sequence). Between the trimmed V and J ends, which lost 0 bases and 8 bases, there was a span of 11 bases. The CDR3 contains 12 residues. The CDR3 reads CSARDLREQQYF. The CDR3 DNA reads TGCAGTGCTAGAGATTTAAGGGAGCAGCAGTACTTC.

In its sample, this clonotype was seen many times. The rearrangement joins TRBV20-1 to TRBJ1-4; D might be TRBD1 (6 bases). V lost 6 bases and J 8 bases, leaving 16 bases between the germline ends. CDR3 length: 13 amino acids. Germline V gene sequence: CDR1 DFQATT, CDR2 SNEGSKA (reference sequence). The CDR3: CSAGGRGKEKLFF. The DNA of the CDR3 is TGCAGTGCCGGGGGTAGGGGGAAGGAAAAACTGTTTTTT.

This clonotype showed up many times. The chain joins TRBV20-1 to TRBJ1-4, with 7 bases matching TRBD1. CDR1 and CDR2 from the germline V gene are DFQATT and SNEGSKA (reference sequence). The ends lost 6 bases at V and 2 bases at J; junction bases unmatched: 9. The CDR3 covers 15 residues. The CDR3 protein is CSARTPRGTNEKLFF. Written as DNA, the CDR3 is TGCAGTGCGCGAACCCCCAGGGGGACTAATGAAAAACTGTTTTTT.